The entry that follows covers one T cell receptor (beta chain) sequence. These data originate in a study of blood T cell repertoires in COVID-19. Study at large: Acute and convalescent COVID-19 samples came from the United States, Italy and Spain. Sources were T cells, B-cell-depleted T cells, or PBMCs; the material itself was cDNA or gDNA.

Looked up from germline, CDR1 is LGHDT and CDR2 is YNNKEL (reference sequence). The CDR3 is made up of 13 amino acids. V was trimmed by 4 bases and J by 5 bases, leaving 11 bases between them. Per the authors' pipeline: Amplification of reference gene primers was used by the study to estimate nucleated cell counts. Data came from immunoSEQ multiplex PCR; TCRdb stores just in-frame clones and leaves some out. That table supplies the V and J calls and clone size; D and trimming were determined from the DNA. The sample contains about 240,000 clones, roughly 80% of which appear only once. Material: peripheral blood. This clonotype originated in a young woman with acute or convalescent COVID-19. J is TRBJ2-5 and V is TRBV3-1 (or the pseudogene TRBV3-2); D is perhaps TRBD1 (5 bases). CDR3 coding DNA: TGTGCCAGCAGCCCTCTAGGGGTCGAGACCCAGTACTTC. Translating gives CASSPLGVETQYF.